This T cell receptor (beta chain) was captured in a study of T cell clusters in autoimmune cytopenias. Study summary: A median of approximately 47,000 TRB reads per sample yielded a median approximately 2,300 distinct clonotypes.

One tube held mixed TRB-A and TRB-B primer pools for touch-down PCR. TCRdb re-called the multiplex PCR reads and shows each CDR3 protein once, DNA omitted. This repertoire comprises over 5,500 distinct CDR3 sequences; its ten largest clones make up approximately 6.1%. This clonotype is classed as medium-sized (0.01 to 0.1%) by frequency. Each sample's input was about 270 ng genomic DNA, roughly 40,000 genome equivalents. This CDR3 has 15 residues. CDR1 is SQVTM and CDR2 is ANQGSEA in the germline V gene. These data are also associated with another study on T cell repertoires in aging, cancer and after chemotherapy.

This sequence joins TRBV29-1 and TRBJ2-6; lacking DNA, the TRBD1 call made by TCRdb goes unchecked. This clonotype was obtained from a human donor in good health. Input material: peripheral blood. CDR3 sequence: CSAARGGTGANVLTF.